This entry describes one T cell receptor (beta chain). Its antigen is as yet unknown. The sample comes from a study of vaccination and CD4 T cells after COVID-19. Turning to the study itself: Overlapping SARS-CoV-2, HCoV-NL63, HCoV-OC43 and HCoV-229E spike peptides stimulated the cells. As control conditions, cultures were given either a CEFX pool serving as positive control, an HIV-1 Nef pool, or no peptide at all. The study, taken as a whole, reports: Spike mono-reactivity was shown by 304 of 307 vaccine-specific clones in convalescent patients.

Noted treatment: approximately 9-day PBMC culture with coronavirus spike peptide pools or control peptides (ViraFEST assay). The unexposed donor gave CD4+ T cells before the COVID-19 pandemic (2011-2018). CDR3 length: 13 amino acids. The V end was cut by 0 bases, the J end by 7 bases, with 10 bases between. Germline V gene data show CDR1 as GTSNPN and CDR2 as SVGIG (reference sequence). Cultured CD4+ T cell DNA was sequenced using the Oncomine TCR Beta short-read assay. In TCRdb, the PCR reads were re-called with MiXCR into one record per CDR3 protein. The repertoire holds around 7,100 distinct CDR3 sequences, with around three fifths as singletons.

This TCR derives from a human donor in good health. V gene TRBV30 combines with J gene TRBJ1-5; tentatively, D is TRBD1 (6 bases). The sample comprised CD4+ T cells from blood, cultured in vitro. For the CDR3, the DNA is TGTGCCTGGAGTGTACAGGGAGGCCAGCCCCAGCATTTT. Translated: CAWSVQGGQPQHF.